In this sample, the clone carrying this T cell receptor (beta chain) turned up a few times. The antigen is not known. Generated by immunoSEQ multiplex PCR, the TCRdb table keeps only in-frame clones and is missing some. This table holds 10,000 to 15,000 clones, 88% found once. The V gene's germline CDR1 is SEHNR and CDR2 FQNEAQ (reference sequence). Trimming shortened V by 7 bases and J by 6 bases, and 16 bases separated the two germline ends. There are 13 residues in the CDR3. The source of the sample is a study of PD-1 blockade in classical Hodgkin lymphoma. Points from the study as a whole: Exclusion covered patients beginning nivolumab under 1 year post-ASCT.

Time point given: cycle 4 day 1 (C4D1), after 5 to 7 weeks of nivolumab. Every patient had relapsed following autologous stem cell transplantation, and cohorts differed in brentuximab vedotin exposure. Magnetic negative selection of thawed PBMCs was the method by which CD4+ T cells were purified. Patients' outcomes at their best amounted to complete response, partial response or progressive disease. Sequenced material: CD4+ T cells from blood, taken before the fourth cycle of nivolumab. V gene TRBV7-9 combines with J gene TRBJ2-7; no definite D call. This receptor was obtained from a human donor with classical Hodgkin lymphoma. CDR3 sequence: CASTLLDRSEQYF. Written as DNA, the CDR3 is TGTGCCAGCACCCTCCTCGACCGTAGCGAGCAGTACTTC.